The 20 T cell receptor beta chains reported below all come from one sample, sequenced in a study of blood T cell repertoires in COVID-19 (dated by TCRdb to 2020 to 2022). Library generation was performed with the immunoSEQ multiplex PCR assay. TCRdb took over this immuneACCESS table, retaining in-frame rearrangements with V and J assigned. Such tables are incomplete; in checked studies, under half of the missing clones stem from an unresolved V gene, and the remainder is unexplained. This sample is represented by roughly 45,000 clones; roughly 90% of them were singletons. The top ten clones comprise 15% to 20% of the sample. The sequenced sample consisted of peripheral blood. These TCRs come from a man in his 70s with active COVID-19.

The rearrangement links TRBV29-1 to TRBJ2-4; 11 nucleotides agree with TRBD2. The CDR3 covers 16 residues. Looked up from germline, CDR1 is SQVTM and CDR2 is ANQGSEA. V trimming: 6 bases; J trimming: 0 bases; junction bases outside the gene matches: 7. The CDR3 is CSVRTSGYLAKNIQYF. The CDR3 bases are TGCAGCGTAAGGACTAGCGGGTACCTAGCCAAAAACATTCAGTACTTC.

The count of this clone is one. J is TRBJ2-5 and V is TRBV4-3; 8 bases are shared with TRBD2. Trimming at V came to 0 bases and at J to 2 bases, leaving 2 bases not matched to a gene. Germline CDR1 reads LGHNA; CDR2 reads YSLEER. The CDR3 is 15 amino acids. CDR3 residues: CASSQEPGGQETQYF. Written as DNA, the CDR3 is TGCGCCAGCAGCCAAGAACCGGGGGGGCAAGAGACCCAGTACTTC.

CDR3 sequence: CASRTGTSGSGQYF. CDR3 bases: TGTGCCAGCAGGACCGGGACTAGCGGTTCCGGGCAGTACTTC. V is TRBV6-5 and J is TRBJ2-7; 11 bases are shared with TRBD2. Germline lookup yields CDR1 MNHEY and CDR2 SVGAGI. This CDR3 is built from 14 residues. V lost 6 bases to trimming and J lost 9 bases; unmatched junction nucleotides: 10.

The V and J genes are TRBV5-1 and TRBJ2-7; possibly TRBD1 for D (5 bases). The germline CDR1 and CDR2 sequences are SGHRS and YFSETQ. Trimming shortened V by 0 bases and J by 2 bases, and 12 bases separated the two germline ends. The CDR3 is 15 amino acids. The CDR3: CASSLVTGPTYEQYF. The DNA of the CDR3 is TGCGCCAGCAGCTTGGTTACAGGTCCTACCTACGAGCAGTACTTC.

The rearrangement uses TRBV28 and TRBJ1-1; D gene uncertain. The CDR3 has 13 amino acids. Trimming took 7 bases from V and 0 from J, leaving 9 bases between them. CDR1 and CDR2 from the germline V gene are MDHEN and SYDVKM. Here the CDR3 reads CASILQMNTEAFF. For the CDR3, the DNA is TGTGCCAGCATCTTACAGATGAACACTGAAGCTTTCTTT.

On this clone itself: One end of the junction fails to match germline, which may point to a read error. The chain combines TRBV7-7 with TRBJ2-3; 8 bases fit TRBD2. Germline loops: CDR1 SSHAT, CDR2 FNYEAQ (reference sequence). CDR3 length: 14 amino acids. The chain's CDR3 is CASSLAGRTDTQYF. Here the CDR3 DNA reads TGTGCTAGCAGCCTAGCGGGCCGCACAGATACGCAGTATTTT.

The chain carries TRBV19 and TRBJ2-2, with TRBD1 matching over 9 bases. There are 14 residues in the CDR3. The ends lost 7 bases at V and 8 bases at J; junction bases unmatched: 8. Germline CDR1 is LNHDA and CDR2 is SQIVND (reference sequence). The CDR3 coding sequence is TGTGCCAGTACCCAGGGACAGGGAAGAGGGGAGCTGTTTTTT. It is translated as CASTQGQGRGELFF.

This chain uses TRBV19 with TRBJ1-5; TRBD1 might be the D (6 bases). The CDR3 loop spans 16 amino acids. From germline, CDR1 is LNHDA and CDR2 SQIVND (reference sequence). Trimming pared 2 bases from V and 2 bases from J, leaving 13 bases between. The chain's CDR3 is CASSIRTGNGNQPQHF. CDR3 in DNA: TGTGCCAGTAGTATACGAACAGGGAATGGCAATCAGCCCCAGCATTTT.

This clone has just a few counts. V gene TRBV7-9 combines with J gene TRBJ2-7; weak D call: TRBD2 (5 bases). Per the germline V gene, CDR1 is SEHNR and CDR2 is FQNEAQ (reference sequence). V gave up 4 bases and J gave up 7 bases, with 14 bases separating them. The CDR3 consists of 13 residues. The CDR3 DNA reads as TGTGCCAGCAGCTCGACCCTGTCGGGGGAGCAGTACTTC. It translates to CASSSTLSGEQYF.

This clone was counted between two and nine times. The gene calls are TRBV28 and TRBJ1-5; D possibly corresponds to TRBD1 (6 bases). Trimming left V 3 bases short and J 0 bases short, with 9 bases between. The length of the CDR3 is 15 residues. CDR1 is MDHEN and CDR2 is SYDVKM in the germline V gene. The chain's CDR3 is CASSLAGASNQPQHF. DNA of the CDR3: TGTGCCAGCAGTTTGGCGGGGGCTAGCAATCAGCCCCAGCATTTT.

This chain connects TRBV19 to TRBJ1-5, with D unclear. The CDR3 spans 17 residues. Germline CDR1 LNHDA, CDR2 SQIVND (reference sequence). The ends were cut back, 5 bases at V and 0 bases at J, with 17 bases in the middle. CDR3 in DNA: TGTGCCAGTAGTGCCGACGGGGTTCGGGGTAGCAATCAGCCCCAGCATTTT. Translated, it gives CASSADGVRGSNQPQHF.

J is TRBJ2-5 and V is TRBV6-5; D perhaps matches TRBD2 (7 bases). The CDR3 has 15 residues. Germline loops: CDR1 MNHEY, CDR2 SVGAGI. Trimming cost V 6 bases and J 2 bases, with 16 bases left between them. The CDR3 nucleotides are TGTGCCAGCAGCCTAAAAGGGGGGGGGCAAGAGACCCAGTACTTC. Protein sequence: CASSLKGGGQETQYF.

The rearrangement joins TRBV3-1 (or the pseudogene TRBV3-2) to TRBJ2-7; 9 nucleotides agree with TRBD2. The V and J ends lost 5 bases and 9 bases, in that order; junction bases with no gene match: 11. In germline, CDR1 is LGHDT, CDR2 YNNKEL (reference sequence). The CDR3 is 14 residues long. CDR3 in amino acids: CASSSGVTSGLQYF. As DNA, the CDR3 is TGTGCCAGCAGCTCAGGCGTGACTAGCGGATTGCAGTACTTC.

The chain links TRBV27 to TRBJ2-3, with TRBD2 identical over 7 bases. V was clipped by 8 bases and J by 6 bases; unmatched bases: 14. The CDR3 loop spans 15 amino acids. Germline assignment: CDR1 MNHEY and CDR2 SMNVEV (reference sequence). CDR3 sequence: CASCRASGGRDTQYF. Here the CDR3 DNA reads TGTGCCAGCTGTAGAGCTAGCGGTGGTAGGGATACGCAGTATTTT.

V is TRBV19 and J is TRBJ2-7; maybe TRBD1 (6 bases). Germline V gives CDR1 LNHDA, CDR2 SQIVND (reference sequence). This CDR3 is built from 15 residues. V lost 4 bases and J lost 3, with 16 bases in between. CDR3 sequence reads: CASSRLNREYYEQYF. The CDR3 DNA is TGTGCCAGTAGTAGACTGAACAGGGAATACTACGAGCAGTACTTC.

CDR3 residues: CASSFRGYEQYF. The DNA of the CDR3 is TGTGCCAGCAGCTTCAGGGGCTACGAGCAGTACTTC. The J gene is TRBJ2-7, the V gene TRBV7-9; tentatively, D is TRBD1 (6 bases). The CDR3 sequence is 12 residues long. Germline CDR1 and CDR2: SEHNR and FQNEAQ (reference sequence). V was clipped by 3 bases and J by 3 bases, with 6 bases between them.

The V call is TRBV19, the J call TRBJ2-1; D remains unclear. This CDR3 is 15 amino acids long. CDR1 is LNHDA and CDR2 is SQIVND in the germline V gene (reference sequence). Trimming removed 3 bases at V and 0 bases at J, with 9 bases between. The CDR3 loop reads CASSIKQSSYNEQFF. The CDR3 region has the DNA TGTGCCAGTAGTATCAAACAGTCCTCCTACAATGAGCAGTTCTTC.

The chain couples TRBV4-1 to TRBJ2-7; 9 bases fit TRBD2. Germline V gene lookup returns CDR1 MGHRA and CDR2 YSYEKL. The V segment lost 3 bases and the J segment 0 bases; nucleotides outside the gene matches: 3. The CDR3 consists of 15 residues. CDR3 DNA sequence: TGCGCCAGCAGCCAGAGACTAGCGGACTCCTACGAGCAGTACTTC. Translation: CASSQRLADSYEQYF.

The chain carries TRBV7-9 and TRBJ1-5; the match to TRBD1 covers 9 bases. Per germline, CDR1 SEHNR and CDR2 FQNEAQ (reference sequence). The trim removed 5 bases at V and 4 bases at J, leaving 6 bases unmatched. There are 15 residues in the CDR3. CDR3 sequence reads: CASSPGTGRNQPQHF. DNA of the CDR3: TGTGCCAGCAGCCCCGGGACAGGGAGGAATCAGCCCCAGCATTTT.

J is TRBJ1-3 and V is TRBV7-2; 7 positions agree with TRBD1. V gave up 0 bases and J gave up 3 bases; unmatched junction bases: 17. The germline V gene encodes CDR1 SGHTA and CDR2 FQGNSA. The CDR3 runs 20 residues. CDR3 sequence reads: CASSLALNRGWLTDGNTIYF. CDR3 DNA: TGTGCCAGCAGCTTAGCGCTAAACAGGGGTTGGTTAACTGATGGAAACACCATATATTTT.